The 31 T cell receptor beta chains in this list originate from one sample, sequenced in a study of OX40 agonist ivuxolimab in advanced cancers. Generated by immunoSEQ multiplex PCR, the TCRdb table keeps only in-frame clones and is missing some. The repertoire includes over 65,000 clones, roughly 84% of them detected once, and around 0.78% sits in the top ten. The specimen comprised CD4+ or CD8+ T cells sorted from blood, sampled in a trial of the OX40 agonist ivuxolimab. These receptors were obtained from an adult with an advanced solid tumor such as melanoma, head and neck, liver or kidney cancer.

V gene TRBV18 combines with J gene TRBJ2-7; D perhaps matches TRBD1 (5 bases). Germline values: CDR1 KGHSH, CDR2 LQKENI. The CDR3 is made up of 14 amino acids. V gave up 4 bases and J gave up 1 base, with 11 bases separating them. The DNA for the CDR3 is TGTGCCAGCTCACTTGACAGCGATTCCTACGAGCAGTACTTC. Protein: CASSLDSDSYEQYF.

This clone was recorded only once. This chain uses TRBV6-1 with TRBJ1-5; D remains ambiguous. V was clipped by 11 bases and J by 0 bases, with 11 bases between them. In germline, CDR1 is MNHNS, CDR2 SASEGT. The CDR3 is 13 residues long. The CDR3 region is CAVMEYSNQPQHF. The CDR3 DNA follows: TGTGCCGTCATGGAATATAGCAATCAGCCCCAGCATTTT.

V gene TRBV5-1 combines with J gene TRBJ2-7, with TRBD2 identical over 7 bases. V lost 0 bases, J lost 7 bases, and 10 bases stayed unmatched. The CDR3 loop spans 15 amino acids. Per germline, CDR1 SGHRS and CDR2 YFSETQ. Here the CDR3 DNA reads TGCGCCAGCAGCTTGGGGGTGACTAGCTTGAGGGAGCAGTACTTC. Translation gives CASSLGVTSLREQYF.

The chain employs TRBV5-4 and TRBJ1-3; D ambiguous. Germline V CDR1 and CDR2: SGHNT, YYREEE (reference sequence). V gave up 7 bases and J gave up 2 bases, with 19 bases separating them. CDR3 size: 16 residues. The CDR3 DNA is TGTGCCAGCTCTAAGGGTGTGGCAGGCACTGGAAACACCATATATTTT. It codes for CASSKGVAGTGNTIYF.

The chain recombines TRBV15 with TRBJ2-7, with 8 bases that match TRBD2. Germline V CDR1 and CDR2: LNHNV, YYDKDF (reference sequence). This CDR3 has 17 residues. V was pared by 0 bases and J by 0 bases, with 7 bases of the junction left unmatched. DNA for the CDR3: TGTGCCACCAGCAGAGAGGGGGGACTAGGTACCTCCTACGAGCAGTACTTC. This encodes CATSREGGLGTSYEQYF.

The rearrangement joins TRBV2 to TRBJ1-2, with D perhaps TRBD1 (6 bases). Germline V gives CDR1 SNHLY, CDR2 FYNNEI. This CDR3 region has 13 residues. This CDR3 reads CFSRDTANYGYTF. As DNA, the CDR3 is TGTTTTTCCCGGGACACTGCTAACTATGGCTACACCTTC.

The chain combines TRBV19 with TRBJ2-1; D remains unclear. The CDR3 extends over 14 amino acids. Trimming took off 1 base at V and 2 bases at J, with 6 bases between the two ends. Germline assignment: CDR1 LNHDA and CDR2 SQIVND (reference sequence). The DNA of the CDR3 is TGTGCCAGTAGTATAGGCGACCCCTACAATGAGCAGTTCTTC. Its protein product is CASSIGDPYNEQFF.

V gene TRBV6-6 combines with J gene TRBJ1-4, with unresolved D. The ends were cut back, 5 bases at V and 2 bases at J, with 9 bases in the middle. This CDR3 is 14 amino acids long. The germline CDR1 and CDR2 sequences are MNHNY and SVGAGI (reference sequence). CDR3 loop: CASSPGRTNEKLFF. In nucleotides, the CDR3 is TGTGCCAGCAGTCCCGGCAGGACTAATGAAAAACTGTTTTTT.

This clone occurred a few times. The chain links TRBV19 to TRBJ2-1; D may be TRBD2 (6 bases). The CDR3 consists of 13 residues. Germline V gene sequence: CDR1 LNHDA, CDR2 SQIVND (reference sequence). The germline V and J ends were trimmed by 10 bases and 10 bases, with 20 bases remaining between them. This CDR3 reads CATTGGVTREQFF. As DNA, the CDR3 is TGTGCCACAACAGGCGGGGTAACAAGGGAGCAGTTCTTC.

The gene calls are TRBV9 and TRBJ2-1, with unresolved D. The V end was cut by 0 bases, the J end by 2 bases, with 6 bases between. Germline lookup yields CDR1 SGDLS and CDR2 YYNGEE. The CDR3 loop spans 14 amino acids. CDR3 sequence (DNA): TGTGCCAGCAGCGTAGGTAGCACCTACAATGAGCAGTTCTTC. Residues: CASSVGSTYNEQFF.

Here the CDR3 reads CASSFQGGTNYGYTF. DNA of the CDR3: TGTGCCAGCAGTTTTCAGGGGGGAACTAACTATGGCTACACCTTC. This rearrangement joins TRBV27 to TRBJ1-2; 7 bases match TRBD1. The CDR3 contains 15 residues. CDR1 is MNHEY and CDR2 is SMNVEV in the germline V gene (reference sequence). V was pared by 3 bases and J by 0 bases, with 4 bases of the junction left unmatched.

This CDR3 reads CASSLLEGDYNEQFF. The CDR3 coding sequence is TGTGCCAGCTCACTTCTGGAGGGAGACTACAATGAGCAGTTCTTC. V and J are TRBV18 and TRBJ2-1, with D perhaps TRBD2 (6 bases). The germline V gene has CDR1 KGHSH and CDR2 LQKENI. The CDR3 has 15 amino acids. With 4 bases removed from V and 3 bases from J, the gap between germline ends came to 13 bases.

This clone was observed a single time. The V gene is TRBV6-5, the J gene TRBJ2-3, with D maybe TRBD2 (5 bases). The germline CDR1 and CDR2 sequences are MNHEY and SVGAGI. With 5 bases removed from V and 7 bases from J, the gap between germline ends came to 16 bases. There are 14 residues in the CDR3. CDR3 DNA: TGTGCCAGCAGTACCGCGGGCCTGCCCTATACGCAGTATTTT. It translates to CASSTAGLPYTQYF.

The chain employs TRBV6-6 and TRBJ1-4; no definite D call. Trimming left V 8 bases short and J 6 bases short, with 7 bases between. Germline-derived CDR1 and CDR2 are MNHNY and SVGAGI (reference sequence). The CDR3 has 11 amino acids. The CDR3: CASGGDEKLFF. CDR3 bases: TGTGCCAGCGGAGGAGATGAAAAACTGTTTTTT.

The V call is TRBV14, the J call TRBJ2-2; D gene uncertain. The V gene's germline CDR1 is SGHDN and CDR2 FVKESK. CDR3 length: 12 amino acids. Trimming pared 3 bases from V and 9 bases from J, leaving 8 bases between. CDR3 residues: CASSHDYWELFF. The CDR3 DNA reads TGTGCCAGCAGCCATGATTATTGGGAGCTGTTTTTT. The full variable domain, in which reference TRBV14 and TRBJ2-2 provide the parts outside the CDR3, is EAGVTQFPSHSVIEKGQTVTLRCDPISGHDNLYWYRRVMGKEIKFLLHFVKESKQDESGMPNNRFLAERTGGTYSTLKVQPAELEDSGVYFCASSHDYWELFFGEGSRLTVL.

The CDR3 region is CAWSGVNSPLHF. DNA of the CDR3: TGTGCCTGGAGTGGGGTTAATTCACCCCTCCACTTT. The chain links TRBV30 to TRBJ1-6; D is uncertain. CDR3 length equals 12 residues. V was clipped by 1 base and J by 6 bases, with 4 bases between them. Germline lookup yields CDR1 GTSNPN and CDR2 SVGIG (reference sequence).

The rearrangement links TRBV16 to TRBJ1-1, with 7 bases lining up with TRBD1. Trimming removed 3 bases from V and 11 bases from J; junction bases left unmatched: 6. CDR1 is KGHSY and CDR2 is FQNENV in the germline V gene. The CDR3 length is 12 residues. CDR3 sequence: CASSQVTGRAFF. Written as DNA, the CDR3 is TGTGCCAGCAGCCAGGTGACAGGGAGGGCTTTCTTT.

The gene calls are TRBV19 and TRBJ1-2; D gene ambiguous. CDR1 and CDR2 (germline): LNHDA, SQIVND (reference sequence). V lost 1 base and J 3 bases, leaving 3 bases between the germline ends. The CDR3 sequence is 12 residues long. The CDR3 nucleotides are TGTGCCAGTAGTATAGCGGACTATGGCTACACCTTC. Its translation is CASSIADYGYTF.

This chain joins TRBV5-1 and TRBJ1-2; 7 nucleotides align to TRBD1. This CDR3 has 17 amino acids. The germline gives CDR1 SGHRS, CDR2 YFSETQ. Trimming at V came to 0 bases and at J to 5 bases, leaving 13 bases not matched to a gene. CDR3 region: CASSLGVSGTVRYGYTF. Written as DNA, the CDR3 is TGCGCCAGCAGCTTGGGGGTTTCCGGGACAGTACGATATGGCTACACCTTC.

The V and J genes are TRBV30 and TRBJ1-2; D gene ambiguous. The CDR3 contains 16 residues. V was trimmed by 0 bases and J by 4 bases, leaving 18 bases between them. Per germline, CDR1 GTSNPN and CDR2 SVGIG (reference sequence). This CDR3 is CAWSVGMPGGPYGYTF. The CDR3 DNA follows: TGTGCCTGGAGTGTAGGTATGCCCGGAGGTCCCTATGGCTACACCTTC.

This chain uses TRBV19 with TRBJ1-4; D is uncertain. Germline CDR1 reads LNHDA; CDR2 reads SQIVND (reference sequence). The germline V and J ends were trimmed by 3 bases and 7 bases, with 21 bases remaining between them. The CDR3 covers 17 residues. The CDR3 coding sequence is TGTGCCAGTAGTATCTTAGGGCCATCGGACTCTGGTGAAAAACTGTTTTTT. This gives the protein CASSILGPSDSGEKLFF. The full variable domain, completed using reference TRBV19 and TRBJ1-4, is DGGITQSPKYLFRKEGQNVTLSCEQNLNHDAMYWYRQDPGQGLRLIYYSQIVNDFQKGDIAEGYSVSREKKESFPLTVTSAQKNPTAFYLCASSILGPSDSGEKLFFGSGTQLSVL.

The chain has TRBV25-1 and TRBJ1-4; possibly TRBD1 for D (6 bases). Trimming shortened V by 4 bases and J by 3 bases, and 12 bases separated the two germline ends. This CDR3 region has 15 residues. The V gene's germline CDR1 is MGHDK and CDR2 SYGVNS. CDR3 loop: CASSALRGANEKLFF. CDR3 nucleotides: TGTGCCAGCAGTGCCCTAAGGGGGGCTAATGAAAAACTGTTTTTT.

The genes are TRBV28 and TRBJ1-5, with 7 positions matching TRBD1. Germline loops: CDR1 MDHEN, CDR2 SYDVKM. Unmatched junction bases numbered 21, after V lost 6 bases and J lost 4 bases. The CDR3 sequence is 19 residues long. In DNA, the CDR3 is TGTGCCAGCAGCCCCTCTATAGATCCGAGGGGGCTTGGAAATCAGCCCCAGCATTTT. Its protein is CASSPSIDPRGLGNQPQHF.

The chain uses TRBV28 and TRBJ1-4; D call uncertain. CDR1 and CDR2 from the germline V gene are MDHEN and SYDVKM. This CDR3 spans 11 amino acids. CDR3: CGAGNDEKLFF. CDR3 DNA sequence: TGTGGTGCCGGGAATGATGAAAAACTGTTTTTT.

This clone was counted a single time. This chain joins TRBV30 and TRBJ1-4; 8 bases are shared with TRBD1. The CDR3 is made up of 17 amino acids. The V gene's germline CDR1 is GTSNPN and CDR2 SVGIG (reference sequence). The V and J ends lost 4 bases and 5 bases, in that order; junction bases with no gene match: 15. DNA for the CDR3: TGTGCCTGGACCGACCGACAGGGGATATTGGACAATGAAAAACTGTTTTTT. The encoded protein is CAWTDRQGILDNEKLFF.

V is TRBV28 and J is TRBJ2-1; 11 bases line up with TRBD2. This CDR3 has 14 amino acids. The germline CDR1 and CDR2 sequences are MDHEN and SYDVKM. The V gene end was trimmed by 5 bases and the J gene end by 6 bases; junction bases not matched to a gene: 3. The CDR3 sequence: CASSASGGINEQFF. CDR3 nucleotides: TGTGCCAGCAGTGCTAGCGGGGGGATCAATGAGCAGTTCTTC.

V usage is TRBV9 and J usage is TRBJ2-1; 12 nucleotides match TRBD1. The CDR3 totals 15 residues. Germline V gene sequence: CDR1 SGDLS, CDR2 YYNGEE. The J segment lost 10 bases and the V segment lost 1 base, leaving 6 bases of the junction unmatched. In DNA, the CDR3 is TGTGCCAGCAGCGTACGGGGACAGGGGGCGAAGGAGCAGTTCTTC. Its protein is CASSVRGQGAKEQFF.

V is TRBV7-2 and J is TRBJ1-1; weak D call: TRBD1 (5 bases). V shed 5 bases and J shed 5 bases, with 15 bases lying between them. Germline assignment: CDR1 SGHTA and CDR2 FQGNSA. The CDR3 is 14 amino acids. Written as DNA, the CDR3 is TGTGCCAGCAGCCCCAGACAGAGAAGGACTGAAGCTTTCTTT. Protein product: CASSPRQRRTEAFF.

The chain couples TRBV6-5 to TRBJ2-1; TRBD2 matches 13 bases. The V gene end was trimmed by 10 bases and the J gene end by 9 bases; junction bases not matched to a gene: 3. The length of the CDR3 is 12 residues. From germline, CDR1 is MNHEY and CDR2 SVGAGI. The CDR3 sequence is CATGLAGVEQFF. The CDR3 DNA is TGTGCCACCGGACTAGCGGGGGTTGAGCAGTTCTTC.

J is TRBJ2-1 and V is TRBV7-9; maybe TRBD2 (5 bases). The CDR3 spans 13 residues. Trimming removed 6 bases from V and 7 bases from J, with 13 bases in between. Looked up from germline, CDR1 is SEHNR and CDR2 is FQNEAQ (reference sequence). CDR3 in DNA: TGTGCCAGCAGTTGGGGAGACGGGAATGAGCAGTTCTTC. Its translation is CASSWGDGNEQFF. The full variable domain, its missing parts supplied by reference TRBV7-9 and TRBJ2-1, is DTGVSQNPRHKITKRGQNVTFRCDPISEHNRLYWYRQTLGQGPEFLTYFQNEAQLEKSRLLSDRFSAERPKGSFSTLEIQRTEQGDSAMYLCASSWGDGNEQFFGPGTRLTVL.

CDR3 sequence reads: CASSLRPSGASEQYF. DNA for the CDR3: TGTGCCAGCAGCTTAAGGCCTAGCGGGGCCTCCGAGCAGTACTTC. The gene calls are TRBV7-2 and TRBJ2-7; TRBD2 aligns across 9 bases. V shed 2 bases, J shed 6 bases, and the junction held 8 bases outside the gene matches. Germline V gene data show CDR1 as SGHTA and CDR2 as FQGNSA. The CDR3 contains 15 residues.